The entry below gives a single TCR beta chain sequence along with its context. Antigen specificity is unknown. The sample is drawn from a study of vaccination effects on CD4 cells after COVID-19. Viral peptide pool expansion of antigen-specific CD4+ T cells preceded sequencing in the ViraFEST assay. Subsequent to a culture period of more than 9 days, CD4+ T cells were isolated. Nucleocapsid antibodies were negative in the vaccine recipients, who had never had SARS-CoV-2 infection. Germline lookup yields CDR1 MNHNS and CDR2 SASEGT. The CDR3 is 15 amino acids. Trimming stripped 2 bases from V and 2 bases from J, with 7 bases between. TCRdb's table, derived via immunoSEQ multiplex PCR, lists solely in-frame clones and lacks some. The repertoire consists of 37,000 or so clones, with under 70% occurring once and the leading ten covering around 14%.

The TCR comes from a human donor who received a COVID-19 vaccine. The V and J genes are TRBV6-1 and TRBJ2-6; D is undetermined. The sample here was CD4+ T cells from PBMCs cultured with HCoV-OC43 spike peptides, taken before COVID-19 vaccination. Subset denoted: HCoV-OC43 spike overlapping peptide pool stimulation. The CDR3 DNA is TGTGCCAGCAGTGAACAGGAAGCTGGGGCCAACGTCCTGACTTTC. Its translation: CASSEQEAGANVLTF.